The T cell receptor beta chain described here comes from a study of T cells in localized non-small cell lung cancer. Study-wide findings and caveats: Patients showing higher blood T cell density tended to see longer overall survival. Investigators sequenced only a single tumor region, leaving heterogeneity possible. Compared with tumor, uninvolved adjacent lung displayed greater T cell clonality, ranking highest overall.

Method: immunoSEQ multiplex PCR; TCRdb's copy keeps in-frame clones and lacks some. This sample yields 3,000 to 3,500 clones, of which 25% to 30% are seen a single time; 16% belongs to the top ten. From germline, CDR1 is LNHDA and CDR2 SQIVND (reference sequence). The CDR3 has 16 amino acids. V was shortened by 2 bases and J by 2 bases, with 13 bases between the two germline ends. With regard to this clone: Its antigen is not identified.

The sequence was obtained from a man aged 40 to 69 with stage III lung adenocarcinoma. The rearrangement links TRBV19 to TRBJ1-5; D is perhaps TRBD1 (6 bases). The sample in question was lung tumor tissue, obtained before any cancer treatment. This CDR3 reads CASSISGGRGNQPQHF. The CDR3 DNA sequence: TGTGCCAGTAGTATATCTGGGGGCAGGGGCAATCAGCCCCAGCATTTT.